A single sample gave rise to the 15 T cell receptor beta chains below, sequenced in a study of monozygotic twins with inflammatory bowel disease. TCRdb re-analyzed the 5' RACE reads; it lists each CDR3 protein once, without DNA. The repertoire table contains hundreds of thousands of distinct CDR3 sequences. Sequenced sample: blood. These TCRs come from a human donor with ulcerative colitis or Crohn's disease, or a healthy co-twin of an affected twin (not recorded which).

The chain is built from TRBV4-3 and TRBJ2-1; the D call from TCRdb, TRBD1, cannot be confirmed without DNA. CDR1 and CDR2 (germline): LGHNA, YSLEER. This CDR3 comprises 20 residues. CDR3 sequence reads: CASSTLTHAGSRPVYNEQFF.

The rearrangement uses TRBV15 and TRBJ2-1; absent DNA, TCRdb's TRBD1 call cannot be checked. CDR1 and CDR2 from the germline V gene are LNHNV and YYDKDF (reference sequence). CDR3 length equals 13 residues. CDR3 in amino acids: CATSKQAYNEQFF.

The chain combines TRBV7-2 with TRBJ2-3; no DNA is available, so the TRBD2 call from TCRdb remains unchecked. CDR3 length: 16 residues. Germline V gives CDR1 SGHTA, CDR2 FQGNSA. The CDR3 here is CASRARAGGRTDTQYF.

This chain links TRBV20-1 with TRBJ2-2; checking the TCRdb D call of TRBD1 is not possible without DNA. The CDR3 covers 16 residues. Germline V gives CDR1 DFQATT, CDR2 SNEGSKA (reference sequence). CDR3 residues: CSARDGVQGKPGELFF.

J is TRBJ2-1 and V is TRBV19; the D call from TCRdb, TRBD2, cannot be confirmed without DNA. The CDR3 sequence is 14 residues long. CDR1 and CDR2 from the germline V gene are LNHDA and SQIVND (reference sequence). CDR3 loop: CASQAGFIYNEQFF. Full variable domain (outside the CDR3, taken from reference TRBV19 and TRBJ2-1): DGGITQSPKYLFRKEGQNVTLSCEQNLNHDAMYWYRQDPGQGLRLIYYSQIVNDFQKGDIAEGYSVSREKKESFPLTVTSAQKNPTAFYLCASQAGFIYNEQFFGPGTRLTVL.

The chain is built from TRBV12-3 or TRBV12-4 and TRBJ1-2; TCRdb names TRBD1, which stays unverified in the absence of DNA. The CDR3 has 14 amino acids. The CDR3 here is CASSLTPSSYGYTF.

The chain uses TRBV6-1 and TRBJ2-2; lacking DNA, the TRBD1 call made by TCRdb goes unchecked. In germline, CDR1 is MNHNS, CDR2 SASEGT. CDR3 length: 16 residues. The CDR3: CASTTRTGDNTGELFF.

The V gene is TRBV12-3 or TRBV12-4, the J gene TRBJ1-5. The CDR3 contains 13 residues. The CDR3: CASSFEETKPQHF.

V is TRBV4-2 and J is TRBJ2-3; absent DNA, TCRdb's TRBD2 call cannot be checked. This CDR3 contains 15 residues. CDR1 LGHNA and CDR2 YNFKEQ come from the germline V gene. The CDR3 spells CASSAPGAGKDTQYF.

This rearrangement joins TRBV6-5 to TRBJ2-1; TCRdb reports TRBD1, a call that lacks DNA to check it against. Germline CDR1 reads MNHEY; CDR2 reads SVGAGI. CDR3 size: 15 residues. The CDR3 loop reads CASSSPGTGSWEQFF.

This rearrangement joins TRBV5-1 to TRBJ1-1; TCRdb indicates TRBD1, and absent DNA this call remains unverified. The CDR3 is made up of 13 amino acids. Germline assignment: CDR1 SGHRS and CDR2 YFSETQ. The CDR3: CASSLGYGDQAFF.

The chain employs TRBV24-1 and TRBJ2-7; TCRdb designates TRBD1, a call that cannot be tested without DNA. The CDR3 has 15 residues. Looked up from germline, CDR1 is KGHDR and CDR2 is SFDVKD. This chain's CDR3 is CATSDAGTYSYEQYF.

The chain joins TRBV6-1 to TRBJ1-3. The CDR3 length is 14 residues. CDR1 and CDR2 from the germline V gene are MNHNS and SASEGT. CDR3 sequence: CASSPRFSGNTIYF.

The J gene is TRBJ2-2, the V gene TRBV9; the TRBD1 assignment by TCRdb is unverifiable without DNA. The CDR3 runs to 15 residues. Germline-derived CDR1 and CDR2 are SGDLS and YYNGEE. CDR3 in amino acids: CASSATGTGNGELFF.

The gene calls are TRBV6-5 and TRBJ1-6. CDR3 length: 12 residues. The germline gives CDR1 MNHEY, CDR2 SVGAGI. CDR3: CASSPRESPLHF.